This T cell receptor (beta chain) emerged from a study of response to subunit inactivated influenza vaccine. V lost 1 base, J lost 8 bases, and 15 bases lay in between. The CDR3 runs to 14 residues. Germline V CDR1 and CDR2: DFQATT, SNEGSKA (reference sequence). In this sample, this clonotype turned up a few times. One entry per CDR3 protein, called by TCRdb with MiXCR from the RT-PCR reads. Among more than 450,000 distinct CDR3 sequences listed, approximately 10% were seen once. This rearrangement joins TRBV20-1 to TRBJ2-1; TRBD1 or TRBD2 may be the D gene (6 bases each). The source is a man aged 50 to 60 who received an inactivated influenza vaccine. The sequenced sample was PBMCs from blood, obtained on the day of vaccination. CDR3: CSARGGERGDEQFF. Here the CDR3 DNA reads TGCAGTGCTAGAGGAGGGGAGAGGGGGGATGAGCAGTTCTTC.